One and the same sample provided the 21 T cell receptor beta chains below, sequenced in a study of OX40 agonist ivuxolimab in advanced cancers. TCRdb's copy holds only in-frame clones and misses some; the assay was immunoSEQ multiplex PCR. This table has tens of thousands of clones, 70% to 90% appearing once. Specimen: CD4+ or CD8+ T cells sorted from blood, collected in a trial of the OX40 agonist ivuxolimab. These receptors all stem from an adult with an advanced solid tumor such as melanoma, head and neck, liver or kidney cancer.

The chain uses TRBV4-1 and TRBJ2-3, with 9 bases identical to TRBD2. The CDR3 contains 17 residues. Germline-derived CDR1 and CDR2 are MGHRA and YSYEKL. The junction had 8 bases not matched to a gene; V was cut back by 2 bases and J by 2 bases. CDR3 sequence: CASSQSSGGGATDTQYF. CDR3 in DNA: TGCGCCAGCAGCCAATCCAGCGGCGGGGGGGCCACAGATACGCAGTATTTT.

This sequence joins TRBV7-9 and TRBJ1-1; D is undetermined. Between the trimmed V and J ends, which lost 1 base and 1 base, there was a span of 7 bases. CDR1 SEHNR and CDR2 FQNEAQ come from the germline V gene (reference sequence). CDR3 size: 14 residues. Here the CDR3 DNA reads TGTGCCAGCAGCTTAGGGGTCTCGAACACTGAAGCTTTCTTT. Its translation is CASSLGVSNTEAFF.

This clone came up a few times. The chain couples TRBV7-4 to TRBJ1-2; a possible D gene is TRBD1 (6 bases). Per germline, CDR1 SGHVT and CDR2 SQSDAQ. This CDR3 spans 16 amino acids. V was clipped by 1 base and J by 3 bases, with 15 bases between them. The CDR3 nucleotides read TGTGCCAGCAGCTTAGGCGGACAGATTCTCTACTATGGCTACACCTTC. Encoded protein: CASSLGGQILYYGYTF.

This chain connects TRBV30 to TRBJ1-4; TRBD1 is a possible D gene (5 bases). Germline CDR1 reads GTSNPN; CDR2 reads SVGIG (reference sequence). The CDR3 is 16 amino acids. Trimming removed 2 bases at V and 1 base at J, with 14 bases between. The CDR3 coding sequence is TGTGCCTGGAGTTGGGCAGGGAGATTAACTAATGAAAAACTGTTTTTT. Protein sequence: CAWSWAGRLTNEKLFF.

The chain is built from TRBV12-5 and TRBJ1-4; no clear D gene. The CDR3 has 11 residues. Trimming cost V 6 bases and J 10 bases, with 9 bases left between them. Germline loops: CDR1 LGHNT, CDR2 FRNRAP. The CDR3 sequence is CASGTIGKLFF. In DNA, the CDR3 is TGTGCTAGTGGCACCATTGGAAAACTGTTTTTT.

V usage is TRBV6-4 and J usage is TRBJ1-1, with 11 bases lining up with TRBD1. The CDR3 totals 15 residues. CDR1 is MRHNA and CDR2 is SNTAGT in the germline V gene. Germline trimming cut 5 bases from V and 3 bases from J; bases unmatched to any gene: 5. The chain's CDR3 is CASSRTGGLDTEAFF. CDR3 DNA sequence: TGTGCCAGCAGTCGGACAGGGGGCCTCGACACTGAAGCTTTCTTT.

This rearrangement joins TRBV15 to TRBJ1-4; D is perhaps TRBD1 (6 bases). The V end was cut by 5 bases, the J end by 8 bases, with 24 bases between. The germline CDR1 and CDR2 sequences are LNHNV and YYDKDF (reference sequence). This CDR3 is 17 amino acids long. CDR3 DNA: TGTGCCACCAGCGTACCCCGGGATCGACAGGATAGGGAAAAACTGTTTTTT. Translation gives CATSVPRDRQDREKLFF.

This sequence joins TRBV5-1 and TRBJ2-4, with D perhaps matching TRBD1 (5 bases). Germline assignment: CDR1 SGHRS and CDR2 YFSETQ. The length of the CDR3 is 16 residues. The ends were cut back, 4 bases at V and 9 bases at J, with 23 bases in the middle. This chain's CDR3 is CASSPERSGARGIQYF. As DNA, the CDR3 is TGCGCCAGCAGCCCGGAGAGGAGTGGGGCTAGGGGCATTCAGTACTTC. Full variable domain (outside the CDR3, taken from reference TRBV5-1 and TRBJ2-4): KAGVTQTPRYLIKTRGQQVTLSCSPISGHRSVSWYQQTPGQGLQFLFEYFSETQRNKGNFPGRFSGRQFSNSRSEMNVSTLELGDSALYLCASSPERSGARGIQYFGAGTRLSVL.

The chain joins TRBV19 to TRBJ2-7; D is unresolved. V gave up 6 bases and J gave up 7 bases, with 10 bases separating them. The CDR3 contains 11 residues. The germline V gene encodes CDR1 LNHDA and CDR2 SQIVND (reference sequence). The DNA of the CDR3 is TGTGCCAGTAGCCCGGGTGGTGAGCAGTACTTC. Amino acids: CASSPGGEQYF.

The CDR3 is CASSGTGGFTEAFF. CDR3 DNA: TGTGCCAGCAGTGGGACAGGGGGGTTCACTGAAGCTTTCTTT. The J gene is TRBJ1-1, the V gene TRBV25-1; 10 bases agree with TRBD1. The V and J ends lost 4 bases and 4 bases, in that order; junction bases with no gene match: 3. The CDR3 is 14 amino acids. Germline lookup yields CDR1 MGHDK and CDR2 SYGVNS.

The CDR3 region is CASSLSLPGANVLTF. The CDR3 DNA is TGCGCCAGCAGCTTGTCCTTACCTGGGGCCAACGTCCTGACTTTC. The chain joins TRBV5-1 to TRBJ2-6, with no clear D. This CDR3 contains 15 residues. The V end lost 1 base, the J end lost 2 bases, and 7 bases lay between the germline ends. Germline V gene lookup returns CDR1 SGHRS and CDR2 YFSETQ.

This chain links TRBV5-8 with TRBJ2-3, with D maybe TRBD2 (5 bases). Germline V gene data show CDR1 as SGHTS and CDR2 as YDEGEE. The CDR3 contains 14 residues. V was shortened by 3 bases and J by 0 bases, with 8 bases between the two germline ends. CDR3 region: CASSWSGSTDTQYF. The DNA for the CDR3 is TGTGCCAGCAGCTGGAGCGGCAGCACAGATACGCAGTATTTT. The variable domain in full, with the rest retrieved from reference TRBV5-8 and TRBJ2-3, is EAGVTQSPTHLIKTRGQQATLRCSPISGHTSVYWYQQALGLGLQFLLWYDEGEERNRGNFPPRFSGRQFPNYSSELNVNALELEDSALYLCASSWSGSTDTQYFGPGTRLTVL.

V and J are TRBV6-6 and TRBJ2-7, with D maybe TRBD1 (5 bases). Trimming removed 6 bases from V and 0 bases from J, with 9 bases in between. The germline V gene encodes CDR1 MNHNY and CDR2 SVGAGI (reference sequence). CDR3 size: 13 residues. CDR3 amino acids: CASRDTSSYEQYF. The CDR3 nucleotides are TGTGCCAGCAGGGACACCAGCTCCTACGAGCAGTACTTC.

The chain has TRBV6-1 and TRBJ1-2, with 7 bases fitting TRBD1. CDR1 MNHNS and CDR2 SASEGT come from the germline V gene. V dropped 1 base and J dropped 4; count of bases not matched to a gene: 3. The CDR3 spans 14 residues. CDR3 region: CASSEGQGSYGYTF. The CDR3 nucleotides are TGTGCCAGCAGTGAAGGACAGGGTAGCTATGGCTACACCTTC.

V gene TRBV5-8 combines with J gene TRBJ2-3; no definite D call. V dropped 5 bases and J dropped 0 bases, with 19 bases sitting between them. The CDR3 is 17 amino acids. CDR1 is SGHTS and CDR2 is YDEGEE in the germline V gene. CDR3 sequence (DNA): TGTGCCAGCAGTGTGAGTAGGAACGCACGAAGCACAGATACGCAGTATTTT. Its translation: CASSVSRNARSTDTQYF.

The J gene is TRBJ2-7, the V gene TRBV29-1, with 8 nucleotides matching TRBD2. CDR3 length equals 13 residues. Germline loops: CDR1 SQVTM, CDR2 ANQGSEA. Trimming cost V 1 base and J 7 bases; bases outside gene matches: 6. CDR3 coding DNA: TGCAGCGTTGAAGGGGCCGGGAGGGGGGAGCAGTACTTC. Protein sequence: CSVEGAGRGEQYF.

V gene TRBV14 combines with J gene TRBJ2-1, with no clear D. Trimming removed 0 bases at V and 0 bases at J, with 6 bases between. The CDR3 loop spans 15 amino acids. Looked up from germline, CDR1 is SGHDN and CDR2 is FVKESK. CDR3 nucleotides: TGTGCCAGCAGCCAAGATCGATCCTCCTACAATGAGCAGTTCTTC. Translated, it gives CASSQDRSSYNEQFF.

This clone has more than one count but fewer than ten. The V and J genes are TRBV2 and TRBJ1-3; 11 nucleotides line up with TRBD1. V shed 6 bases and J 6 bases; nucleotides not matched to a gene: 10. The germline V gene encodes CDR1 SNHLY and CDR2 FYNNEI. The CDR3 spans 16 residues. Here the CDR3 reads CASRSRTGGEVNTIYF. CDR3 nucleotide sequence: TGTGCCAGCAGGAGCCGGACAGGGGGCGAGGTAAACACCATATATTTT.

The V gene is TRBV9, the J gene TRBJ2-7, with D possibly matching TRBD1 (5 bases). The ends were cut back, 0 bases at V and 5 bases at J, with 21 bases in the middle. The germline V gene encodes CDR1 SGDLS and CDR2 YYNGEE. This CDR3 is built from 17 residues. Written as DNA, the CDR3 is TGTGCCAGCAGCGTAGGCGGTCACAGGTTCAGTTCCGACGAGCAGTACTTC. Its protein product is CASSVGGHRFSSDEQYF. Variable domain in full (rest from reference TRBV9 and TRBJ2-7): DSGVTQTPKHLITATGQRVTLRCSPRSGDLSVYWYQQSLDQGLQFLIQYYNGEERAKGNILERFSAQQFPDLHSELNLSSLELGDSALYFCASSVGGHRFSSDEQYFGPGTRLTVT.

The CDR3 bases are TGTGCCAGCAGCTTAGTGGACCAGGGGGAGCAGTACTTC. Amino acids: CASSLVDQGEQYF. This chain uses TRBV7-6 with TRBJ2-7; tentative D call: TRBD1 (6 bases). Trimming removed 1 base from V and 7 bases from J, with 11 bases in between. CDR3 length: 13 residues. Germline lookup yields CDR1 SGHVS and CDR2 FNYEAQ.

The rearrangement links TRBV6-5 to TRBJ2-1, with D unclear. V lost 2 bases and J lost 7, with 3 bases in between. CDR3 length equals 11 residues. CDR1 MNHEY and CDR2 SVGAGI come from the germline V gene. The CDR3 is CASSYLNEQFF. CDR3 bases: TGTGCCAGCAGTTACCTGAATGAGCAGTTCTTC.